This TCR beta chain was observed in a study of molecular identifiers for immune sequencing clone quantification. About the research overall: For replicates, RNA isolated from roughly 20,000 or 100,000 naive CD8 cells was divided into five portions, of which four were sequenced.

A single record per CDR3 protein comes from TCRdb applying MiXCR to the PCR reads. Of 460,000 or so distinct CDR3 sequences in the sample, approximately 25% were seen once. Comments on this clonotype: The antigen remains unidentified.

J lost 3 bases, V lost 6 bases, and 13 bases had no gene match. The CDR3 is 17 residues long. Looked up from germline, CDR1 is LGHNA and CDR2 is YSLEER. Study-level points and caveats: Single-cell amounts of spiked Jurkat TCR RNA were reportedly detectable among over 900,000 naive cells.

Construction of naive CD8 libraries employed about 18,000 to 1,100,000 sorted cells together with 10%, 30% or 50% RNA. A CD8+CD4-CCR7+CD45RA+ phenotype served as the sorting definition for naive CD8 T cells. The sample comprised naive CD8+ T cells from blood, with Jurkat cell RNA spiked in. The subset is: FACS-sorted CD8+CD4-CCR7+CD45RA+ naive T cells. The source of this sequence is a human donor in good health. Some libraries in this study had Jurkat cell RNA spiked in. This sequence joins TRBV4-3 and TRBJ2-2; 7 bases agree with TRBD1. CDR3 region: CASRPRYNRGHTGELFF. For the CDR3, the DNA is TGCGCCAGCAGACCTAGATATAACAGGGGACACACCGGGGAGCTGTTTTTT.